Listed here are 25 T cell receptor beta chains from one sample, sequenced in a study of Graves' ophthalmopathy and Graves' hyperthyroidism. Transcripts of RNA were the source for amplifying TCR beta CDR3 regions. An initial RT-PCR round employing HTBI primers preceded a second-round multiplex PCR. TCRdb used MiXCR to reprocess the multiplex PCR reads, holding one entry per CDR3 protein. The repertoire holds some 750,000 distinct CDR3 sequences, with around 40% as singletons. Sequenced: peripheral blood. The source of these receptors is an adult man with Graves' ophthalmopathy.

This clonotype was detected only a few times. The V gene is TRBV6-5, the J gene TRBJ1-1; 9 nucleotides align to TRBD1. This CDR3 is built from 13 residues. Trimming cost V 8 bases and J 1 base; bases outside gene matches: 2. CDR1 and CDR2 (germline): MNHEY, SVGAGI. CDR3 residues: CASGQGPNTEAFF. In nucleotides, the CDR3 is TGTGCCAGCGGACAGGGGCCGAACACTGAAGCTTTCTTT.

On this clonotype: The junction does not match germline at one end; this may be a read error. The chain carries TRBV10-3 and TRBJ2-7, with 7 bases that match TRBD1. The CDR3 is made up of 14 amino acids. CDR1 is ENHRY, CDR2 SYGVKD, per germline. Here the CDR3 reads CASSEGALGDEQYF. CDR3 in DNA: TGTGCCAGCAGTGAGGGGGCCCTCGGGGACGAGCAGTACTTC.

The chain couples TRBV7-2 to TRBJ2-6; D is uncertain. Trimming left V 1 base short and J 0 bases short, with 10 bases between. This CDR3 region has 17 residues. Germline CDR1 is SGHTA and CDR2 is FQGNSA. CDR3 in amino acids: CASSLEGPFSGANVLTF. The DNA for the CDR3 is TGTGCCAGCAGCTTAGAAGGACCCTTCTCTGGGGCCAACGTCCTGACTTTC.

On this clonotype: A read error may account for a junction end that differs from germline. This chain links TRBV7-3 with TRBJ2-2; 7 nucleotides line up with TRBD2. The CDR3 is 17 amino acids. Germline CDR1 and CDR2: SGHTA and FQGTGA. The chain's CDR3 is CASSQERGVGNTGELFF. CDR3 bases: TGCGCCAGCAGCCAAGAACGGGGGGTTGGGAACACCGGGGAGCTGTTTTTT.

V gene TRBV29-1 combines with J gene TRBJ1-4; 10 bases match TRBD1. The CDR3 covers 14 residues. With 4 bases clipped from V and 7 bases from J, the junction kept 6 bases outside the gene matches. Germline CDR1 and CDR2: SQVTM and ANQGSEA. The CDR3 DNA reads TGCAGCGTTGGCGGACAGGGGGATCGTGAAAAACTGTTTTTT. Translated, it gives CSVGGQGDREKLFF.

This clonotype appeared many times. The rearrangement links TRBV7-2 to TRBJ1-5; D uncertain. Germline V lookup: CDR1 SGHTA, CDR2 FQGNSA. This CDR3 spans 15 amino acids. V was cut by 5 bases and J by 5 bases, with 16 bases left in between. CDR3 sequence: CASSRSGDQYQPQHF. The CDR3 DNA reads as TGTGCCAGCAGCCGTTCAGGTGACCAATATCAGCCCCAGCATTTT.

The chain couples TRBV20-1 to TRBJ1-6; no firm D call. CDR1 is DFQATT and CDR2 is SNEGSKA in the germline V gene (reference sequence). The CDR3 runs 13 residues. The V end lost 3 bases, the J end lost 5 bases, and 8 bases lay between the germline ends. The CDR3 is CSASPRHNSPLHF. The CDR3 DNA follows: TGCAGTGCTAGTCCCCGGCATAATTCACCCCTCCACTTT.

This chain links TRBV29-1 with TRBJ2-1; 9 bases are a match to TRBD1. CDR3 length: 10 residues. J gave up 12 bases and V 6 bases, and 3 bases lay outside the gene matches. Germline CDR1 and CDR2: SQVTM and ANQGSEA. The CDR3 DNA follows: TGCAGCGTCTCGACAGGGGGGCAGTTCTTC. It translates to CSVSTGGQFF.

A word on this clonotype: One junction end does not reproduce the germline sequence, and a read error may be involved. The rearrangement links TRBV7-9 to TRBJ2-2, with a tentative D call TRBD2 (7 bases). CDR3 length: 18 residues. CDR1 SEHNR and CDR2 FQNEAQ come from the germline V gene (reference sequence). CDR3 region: CASSRASRVGGATGELFF. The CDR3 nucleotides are TGCGCCAGCAGCCGAGCGTCTCGTGTGGGGGGGGCCACCGGGGAGCTGTTTTTT.

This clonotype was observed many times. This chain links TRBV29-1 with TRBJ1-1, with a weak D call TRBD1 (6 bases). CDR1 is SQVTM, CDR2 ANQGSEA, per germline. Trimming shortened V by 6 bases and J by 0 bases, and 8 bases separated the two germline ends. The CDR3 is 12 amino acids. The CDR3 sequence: CSVGQMNTEAFF. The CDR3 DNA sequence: TGCAGCGTCGGACAGATGAACACTGAAGCTTTCTTT.

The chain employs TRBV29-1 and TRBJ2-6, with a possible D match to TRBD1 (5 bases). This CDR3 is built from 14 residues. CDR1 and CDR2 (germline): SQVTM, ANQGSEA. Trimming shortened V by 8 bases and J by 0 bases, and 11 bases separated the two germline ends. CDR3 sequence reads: CSSNRISGANVLTF. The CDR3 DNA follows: TGCAGCTCGAACAGGATCTCTGGGGCCAACGTCCTGACTTTC.

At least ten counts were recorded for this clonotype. The CDR3 nucleotides read TGCAGTGCTCGGACGGTTGCCTACGAGCAGTACTTC. It codes for CSARTVAYEQYF. J is TRBJ2-7 and V is TRBV20-1; D call uncertain. This CDR3 has 12 residues. V shed 5 bases and J shed 2 bases, with 10 bases lying between them. Germline loops: CDR1 DFQATT, CDR2 SNEGSKA (reference sequence).

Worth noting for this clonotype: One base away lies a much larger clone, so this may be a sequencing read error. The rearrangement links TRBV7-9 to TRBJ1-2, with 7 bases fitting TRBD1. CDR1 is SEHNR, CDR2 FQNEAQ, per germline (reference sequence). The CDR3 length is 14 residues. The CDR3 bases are TGTGTCAGCAGCCCACCGGGACAGAACTATGGCTACACCTTC. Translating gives CVSSPPGQNYGYTF.

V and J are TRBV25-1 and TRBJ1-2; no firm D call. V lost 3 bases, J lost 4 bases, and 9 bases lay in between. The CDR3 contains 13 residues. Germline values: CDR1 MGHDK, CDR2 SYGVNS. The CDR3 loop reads CASSEVVGYGYTF. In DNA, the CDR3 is TGTGCCAGCAGTGAGGTCGTGGGCTATGGCTACACCTTC.

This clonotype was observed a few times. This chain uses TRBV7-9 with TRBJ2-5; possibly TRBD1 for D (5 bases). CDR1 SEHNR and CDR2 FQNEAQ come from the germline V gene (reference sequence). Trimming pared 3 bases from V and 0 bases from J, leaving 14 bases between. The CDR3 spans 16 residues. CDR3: CASSLGDDSYQETQYF. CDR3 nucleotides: TGTGCCAGCAGCTTGGGTGATGACAGTTACCAAGAGACCCAGTACTTC.

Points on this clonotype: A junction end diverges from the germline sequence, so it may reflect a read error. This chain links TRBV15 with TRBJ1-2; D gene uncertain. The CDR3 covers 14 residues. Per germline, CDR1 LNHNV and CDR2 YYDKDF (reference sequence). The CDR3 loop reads CASSQSPRIYGYTF. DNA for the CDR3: TGTGCCAGCAGCCAATCGCCACGGATCTATGGCTACACCTTC.

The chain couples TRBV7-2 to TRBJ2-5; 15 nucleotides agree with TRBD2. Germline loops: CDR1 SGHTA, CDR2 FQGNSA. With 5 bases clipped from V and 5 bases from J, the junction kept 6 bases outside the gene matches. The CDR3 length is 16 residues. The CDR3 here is CASSLGLAGGLETQYF. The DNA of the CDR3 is TGTGCCAGCAGCCTCGGACTAGCGGGGGGGCTGGAGACCCAGTACTTC. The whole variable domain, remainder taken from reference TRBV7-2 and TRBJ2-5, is GAGVSQSPSNKVTEKGKDVELRCDPISGHTALYWYRQSLGQGLEFLIYFQGNSAPDKSGLPSDRFSAERTGGSVSTLTIQRTQQEDSAVYLCASSLGLAGGLETQYFGPGTRLLVL.

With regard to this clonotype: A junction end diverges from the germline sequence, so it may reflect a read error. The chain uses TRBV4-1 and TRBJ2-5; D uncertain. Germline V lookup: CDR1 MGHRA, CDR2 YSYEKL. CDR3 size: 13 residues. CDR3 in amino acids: CPSSLGSQETQYF. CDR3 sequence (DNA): TGCCCCAGCAGCCTGGGGTCCCAAGAGACCCAGTACTTC.

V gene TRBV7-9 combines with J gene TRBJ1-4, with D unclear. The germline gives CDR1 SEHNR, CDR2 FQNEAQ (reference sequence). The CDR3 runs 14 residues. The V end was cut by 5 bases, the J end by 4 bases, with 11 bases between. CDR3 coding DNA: TGTGCCAGCAGCCCGCTCGGTGTTAATGAAAAACTGTTTTTT. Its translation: CASSPLGVNEKLFF. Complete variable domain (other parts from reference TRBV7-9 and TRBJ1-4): DTGVSQNPRHKITKRGQNVTFRCDPISEHNRLYWYRQTLGQGPEFLTYFQNEAQLEKSRLLSDRFSAERPKGSFSTLEIQRTEQGDSAMYLCASSPLGVNEKLFFGSGTQLSVL.

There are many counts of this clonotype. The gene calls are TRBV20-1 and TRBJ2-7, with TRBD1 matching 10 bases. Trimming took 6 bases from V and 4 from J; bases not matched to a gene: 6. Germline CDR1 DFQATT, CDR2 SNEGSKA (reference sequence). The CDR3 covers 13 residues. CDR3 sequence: CSAGQGGVYEQYF. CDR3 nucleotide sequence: TGCAGTGCAGGACAGGGGGGGGTTTACGAGCAGTACTTC.

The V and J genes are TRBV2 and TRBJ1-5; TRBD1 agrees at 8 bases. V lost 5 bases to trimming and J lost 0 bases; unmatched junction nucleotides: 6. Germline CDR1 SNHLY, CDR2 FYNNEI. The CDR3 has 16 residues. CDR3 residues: CASSRDRIHSNQPQHF. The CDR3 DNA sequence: TGTGCCAGCAGTCGGGACAGGATTCATAGCAATCAGCCCCAGCATTTT.

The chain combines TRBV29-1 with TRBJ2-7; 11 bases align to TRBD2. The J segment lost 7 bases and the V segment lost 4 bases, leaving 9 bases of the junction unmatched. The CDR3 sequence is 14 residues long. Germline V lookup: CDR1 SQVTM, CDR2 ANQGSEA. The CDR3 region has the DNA TGCAGCGTTGTACTAGCGGGAGATTGGGGGGAGCAGTACTTC. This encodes CSVVLAGDWGEQYF.

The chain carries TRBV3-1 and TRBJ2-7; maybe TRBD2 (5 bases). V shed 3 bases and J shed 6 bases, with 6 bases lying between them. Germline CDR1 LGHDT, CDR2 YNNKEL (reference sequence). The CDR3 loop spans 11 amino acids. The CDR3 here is CASSQGAEQYF. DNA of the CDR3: TGTGCCAGCAGCCAGGGAGCCGAGCAGTACTTC.

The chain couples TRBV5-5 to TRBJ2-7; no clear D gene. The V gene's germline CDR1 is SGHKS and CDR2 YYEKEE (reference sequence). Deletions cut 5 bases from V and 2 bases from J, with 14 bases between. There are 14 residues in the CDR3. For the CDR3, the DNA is TGTGCCAGCAGTTTGTCGATTTTTACCTACGAGCAGTACTTC. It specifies CASSLSIFTYEQYF.

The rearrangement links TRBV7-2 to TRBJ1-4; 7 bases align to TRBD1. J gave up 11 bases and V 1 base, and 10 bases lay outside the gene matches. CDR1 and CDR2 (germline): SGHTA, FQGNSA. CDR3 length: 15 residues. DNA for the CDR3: TGTGCCAGCAGCTTAGAGGGACCCCAGGGGGAGAAACTGTTTTTT. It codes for CASSLEGPQGEKLFF.